The next 12 T cell receptor beta chains were all read from a single sample in a study of brain T cells in children with intractable seizures. Only in-frame clones appear in the TCRdb table, and some are missing; sequencing was by immunoSEQ multiplex PCR. The sample holds 62,000 or so clones, approximately 95% seen once. This specimen was peripheral blood, taken at surgery. Receptors were obtained from a boy under two years old with focal cortical dysplasia and intractable seizures.

The CDR3 loop reads CASSIIQGGGQGAERHYGYTF. In nucleotides, the CDR3 is TGTGCCAGTAGTATAATTCAAGGAGGGGGACAGGGGGCGGAACGGCACTATGGCTACACCTTC. The genes are TRBV19 and TRBJ1-2; 12 bases agree with TRBD1. With 2 bases clipped from V and 3 bases from J, the junction kept 19 bases outside the gene matches. Germline V CDR1 and CDR2: LNHDA, SQIVND (reference sequence). The CDR3 spans 21 residues.

This clone has only one observation. The chain employs TRBV1 and TRBJ2-3; the table assigns TRBD2, which was not confirmed against the DNA. TRBV1 counts as a pseudogene. CDR3 length: 17 amino acids. DNA for the CDR3: TGCACCAGCTCAGGACTAGCGGGAGACTATAGCACAGATACGCAGTATTTT. It specifies CTSSGLAGDYSTDTQYF.

This clone was found once. The chain carries TRBV9 and TRBJ2-2; D call uncertain. CDR3 length equals 16 residues. V dropped 4 bases and J dropped 1 base, with 14 bases sitting between them. Germline assignment: CDR1 SGDLS and CDR2 YYNGEE. The CDR3 loop is CASSPVVWGNTGELFF. CDR3 DNA: TGTGCCAGCAGCCCGGTGGTGTGGGGGAACACCGGGGAGCTGTTTTTT.

The rearrangement uses TRBV15 and TRBJ2-2, with a tentative D call TRBD1 (6 bases). CDR1 and CDR2 from the germline V gene are LNHNV and YYDKDF (reference sequence). The CDR3 runs to 13 residues. Trimming cost V 5 bases and J 4 bases, with 8 bases left between them. The CDR3 sequence: CATSLGATGELFF. The CDR3 DNA reads as TGTGCCACCAGCCTGGGGGCCACCGGGGAGCTGTTTTTT.

This chain uses TRBV19 with TRBJ1-5; D is possibly TRBD1 (5 bases). Deletions cut 9 bases from V and 3 bases from J, with 9 bases between. This CDR3 region has 12 residues. The V gene's germline CDR1 is LNHDA and CDR2 SQIVND (reference sequence). The CDR3 protein is CASGANNQPQHF. DNA of the CDR3: TGTGCCAGCGGGGCTAACAATCAGCCCCAGCATTTT.

V usage is TRBV6-6 and J usage is TRBJ2-2, with D perhaps matching TRBD2 (5 bases). The CDR3 length is 14 residues. Germline V gene sequence: CDR1 MNHNY, CDR2 SVGAGI (reference sequence). V dropped 6 bases and J dropped 1 base, with 9 bases sitting between them. In DNA, the CDR3 is TGTGCCAGCAGAGCGGCGGTGAACACCGGGGAGCTGTTTTTT. This gives the protein CASRAAVNTGELFF.

The V call is TRBV24-1, the J call TRBJ2-5, with 8 bases aligning to TRBD1. This CDR3 has 16 amino acids. The V gene end was trimmed by 2 bases and the J gene end by 5 bases; junction bases not matched to a gene: 9. Looked up from germline, CDR1 is KGHDR and CDR2 is SFDVKD. The CDR3 DNA sequence: TGTGCCACCAGTGATTATGGGACAGGTCGGGAGGAGACCCAGTACTTC. Protein: CATSDYGTGREETQYF.

V and J are TRBV20-1 and TRBJ1-2, with D possibly TRBD1 on 5 matching bases. The CDR3 has 14 residues. The germline V gene encodes CDR1 DFQATT and CDR2 SNEGSKA (reference sequence). The V gene lost 3 bases and the J gene lost 3 bases, with 14 bases spanning the gap. The CDR3 nucleotides read TGCAGTGCTAGTAACTCCGGGGGGGACTATGGCTACACCTTC. This translates into CSASNSGGDYGYTF.

This chain links TRBV5-1 with TRBJ2-7; 9 bases line up with TRBD2. CDR1 is SGHRS and CDR2 is YFSETQ in the germline V gene. Losses at the gene ends were 0 bases for V and 3 bases for J; bases not matched to a gene: 4. This CDR3 comprises 15 residues. CDR3 in DNA: TGCGCCAGCAGCTTGGTAGCGGGGGCCGGCTACGAGCAGTACTTC. Translating it yields CASSLVAGAGYEQYF.

This clone was observed once. This chain links TRBV2 with TRBJ1-1, with no clear D. Germline V gene data show CDR1 as SNHLY and CDR2 as FYNNEI. V dropped 4 bases and J dropped 0 bases, with 9 bases sitting between them. The CDR3 totals 14 residues. CDR3 DNA sequence: TGTGCCAGCAGTGGTCGGAACATGAACACTGAAGCTTTCTTT. It yields the protein CASSGRNMNTEAFF.

The chain recombines TRBV5-1 with TRBJ1-4; tentatively, D is TRBD1 (5 bases). Trimming left V 3 bases short and J 3 bases short, with 12 bases between. CDR1 and CDR2 (germline): SGHRS, YFSETQ. CDR3 size: 15 residues. CDR3 nucleotides: TGCGCCAGCAGCTCACCGACAGACGCTAATGAAAAACTGTTTTTT. Residues: CASSSPTDANEKLFF.

The V call is TRBV4-1, the J call TRBJ2-5; 7 nucleotides align to TRBD2. The germline V gene has CDR1 MGHRA and CDR2 YSYEKL. Trimming cost V 3 bases and J 3 bases; bases outside gene matches: 4. This CDR3 comprises 14 residues. The CDR3 DNA follows: TGCGCCAGCAGCCACCCCGGACTAGAAGAGACCCAGTACTTC. Amino acids: CASSHPGLEETQYF.